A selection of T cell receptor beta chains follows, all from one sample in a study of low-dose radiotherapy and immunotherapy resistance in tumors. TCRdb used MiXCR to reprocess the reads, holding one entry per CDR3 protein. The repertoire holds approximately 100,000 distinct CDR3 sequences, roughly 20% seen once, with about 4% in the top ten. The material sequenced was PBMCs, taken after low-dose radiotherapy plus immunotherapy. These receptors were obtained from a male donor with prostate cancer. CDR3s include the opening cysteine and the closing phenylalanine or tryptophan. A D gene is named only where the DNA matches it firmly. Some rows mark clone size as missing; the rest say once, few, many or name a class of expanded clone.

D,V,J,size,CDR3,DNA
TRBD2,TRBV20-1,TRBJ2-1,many,CSASASGGGDEQFF,TGCAGTGCTAGCGCTAGCGGGGGCGGGGATGAGCAGTTCTTC
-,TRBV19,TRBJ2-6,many,CASSIAGSGANVLTF,TGTGCCAGTAGTATAGCAGGCTCTGGGGCCAACGTCCTGACTTTC
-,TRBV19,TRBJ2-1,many,CASGLENNEQFF,TGTGCCAGTGGCCTAGAAAACAATGAGCAGTTCTTC
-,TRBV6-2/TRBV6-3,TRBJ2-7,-,CASTHRVTYEQYF,TGTGCCAGCACCCACAGGGTAACCTACGAGCAGTACTTC
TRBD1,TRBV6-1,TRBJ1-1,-,CASKNFGQGASGEAFF,TGTGCCAGCAAGAACTTCGGACAGGGGGCCTCGGGTGAAGCTTTCTTT
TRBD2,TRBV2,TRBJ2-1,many,CASSELVTRGASGGTYLYNEQFF,TGTGCCAGCAGTGAATTAGTGACACGGGGAGCTAGCGGGGGAACTTACCTCTACAATGAGCAGTTCTTC
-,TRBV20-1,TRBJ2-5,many,CSASRAQETQYF,TGCAGTGCCAGCAGGGCCCAAGAGACCCAGTACTTC
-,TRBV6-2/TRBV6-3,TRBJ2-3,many,CASSSGGSTDTQYF,TGTGCCAGCAGTTCAGGGGGGAGCACAGATACGCAGTATTTT
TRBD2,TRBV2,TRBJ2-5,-,CASSPGGLAGGETQYF,TGTGCCAGCAGTCCCGGGGGACTAGCGGGGGGAGAGACCCAGTACTTC
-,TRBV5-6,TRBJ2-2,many,CASSLLTLEAGELFF,TGTGCCAGCAGCTTGCTCACTCTAGAGGCCGGGGAGCTGTTTTTT
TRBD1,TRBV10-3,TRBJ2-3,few,CASDTGGRDTQYF,TGTGCCAGCGATACAGGGGGTAGGGATACGCAGTATTTT
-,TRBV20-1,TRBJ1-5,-,CSARVPGTLDQPQHF,TGCAGTGCTAGAGTCCCCGGGACACTAGATCAGCCCCAGCATTTT
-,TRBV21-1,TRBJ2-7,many,CASSKGGADEQYF,TGTGCCAGCAGCAAAGGGGGGGCTGACGAGCAGTACTTC
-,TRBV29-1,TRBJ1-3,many,CSVATAASGNTIYF,TGCAGCGTTGCGACAGCGGCCTCTGGAAACACCATATATTTT
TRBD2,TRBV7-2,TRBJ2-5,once,CASSLGLTKETQYF,TGTGCCAGCAGCTTGGGACTAACTAAAGAGACCCAGTACTTC
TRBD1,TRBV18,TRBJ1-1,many,CASSRTGGTEAFF,TGTGCCAGCTCACGAACAGGGGGCACTGAAGCTTTCTTT
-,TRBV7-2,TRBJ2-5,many,CASSNFRTGAETQYF,TGTGCCAGCAGCAACTTCCGGACGGGCGCGGAGACCCAGTACTTC
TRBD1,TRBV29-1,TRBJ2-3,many,CSADRGRDTQYF,TGCAGCGCGGACAGGGGGCGAGATACGCAGTATTTT
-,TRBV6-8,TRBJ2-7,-,CASSYSYSSLVEQYF,TGTGCCAGCAGTTACTCATACAGTAGCCTGGTCGAGCAGTACTTC
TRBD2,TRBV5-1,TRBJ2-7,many,CASSLPLAQYYEQYF,TGCGCCAGCAGCCTCCCACTAGCGCAATACTACGAGCAGTACTTC
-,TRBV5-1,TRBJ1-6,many,CASRPQGRNSPLHF,TGCGCCAGCAGACCTCAGGGCAGAAATTCACCCCTCCACTTT
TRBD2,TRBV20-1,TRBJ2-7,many,CSAKGGAGGYEQYF,TGCAGTGCCAAAGGAGGGGCGGGGGGATACGAGCAGTACTTC
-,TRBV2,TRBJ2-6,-,CASSRESSRANVLSF,TGTGCCAGCAGTAGGGAGAGCTCTCGGGCCAACGTCCTGTCTTTC
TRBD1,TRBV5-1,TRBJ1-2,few,CASSIGTGEDDGYTF,TGCGCCAGCAGCATAGGGACAGGGGAAGATGATGGCTACACCTTC
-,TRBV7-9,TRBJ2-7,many,CASSFSPLGEQYF,TGTGCCAGCAGCTTTTCACCCCTAGGGGAGCAGTACTTC
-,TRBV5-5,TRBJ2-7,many,CASSLEYRVEYF,TGTGCCAGCAGCTTGGAATACAGGGTCGAGTACTTC
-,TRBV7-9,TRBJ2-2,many,CASSLPGGGTGELFF,TGTGCCAGCAGTCTACCCGGTGGGGGCACCGGGGAGCTGTTTTTT
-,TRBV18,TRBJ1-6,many,CASRREGSYNSPLHF,TGTGCCAGCCGCCGCGAGGGCTCCTATAATTCACCCCTCCACTTT
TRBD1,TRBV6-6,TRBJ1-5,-,CASRPGQGGYQPQHF,TGTGCCAGCAGACCCGGACAGGGAGGCTATCAGCCCCAGCATTTT
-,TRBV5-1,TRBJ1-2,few,CASSLAVDSPRGYTF,TGCGCCAGCAGCTTGGCCGTGGACAGTCCCCGGGGCTACACCTTC
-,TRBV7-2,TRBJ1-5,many,CASSPGLRGVEPQHF,TGTGCCAGCAGCCCAGGGTTGAGGGGGGTAGAGCCCCAGCATTTT
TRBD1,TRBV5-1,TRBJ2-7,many,CASSPDGQATYEQYF,TGCGCCAGCAGCCCGGATGGACAGGCAACCTACGAGCAGTACTTC
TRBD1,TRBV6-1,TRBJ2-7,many,CASSERTGRAYEQYF,TGTGCCAGCAGTGAACGGACAGGAAGGGCCTACGAGCAGTACTTC
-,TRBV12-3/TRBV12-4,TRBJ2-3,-,CASSLGGPTDTQYF,TGTGCCAGCAGTTTAGGGGGACCCACAGATACGCAGTATTTT
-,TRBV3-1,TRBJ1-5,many,CASSQGAEPQHF,TGTGCCAGCAGCCAAGGAGCTGAGCCCCAGCATTTT
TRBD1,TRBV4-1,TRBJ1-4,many,CASSPGTGDEKLFF,TGTGCCAGCAGCCCGGGGACAGGGGATGAAAAACTGTTTTTT
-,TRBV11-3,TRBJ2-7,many,CASRPNLPPTGLGPYEQYF,TGTGCCAGCAGACCAAACCTCCCCCCGACAGGTTTGGGACCTTACGAGCAGTACTTC
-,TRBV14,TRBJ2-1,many,CASSQESVSFEQFF,TGTGCCAGCAGCCAAGAATCCGTCTCCTTTGAGCAGTTCTTC
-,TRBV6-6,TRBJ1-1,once,CASSYYSPMNTEAFF,TGTGCCAGCAGTTACTACAGCCCCATGAACACTGAAGCTTTCTTT
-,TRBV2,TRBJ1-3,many,CAIFGGYSGNTIYF,TGTGCGATATTTGGGGGTTACTCTGGAAACACCATATATTTT
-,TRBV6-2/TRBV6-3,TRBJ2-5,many,CASSEQAGDQETQYF,TGTGCCAGCAGTGAACAGGCAGGGGACCAAGAGACCCAGTACTTC
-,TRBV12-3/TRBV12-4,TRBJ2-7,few,CASINPPRDGPYEQYF,TGTGCCAGCATTAATCCCCCGCGGGACGGACCCTACGAGCAGTACTTC